This passage covers 23 T cell receptor beta chains from one sample sequenced in a study of blood T cell repertoires in COVID-19. Here immunoSEQ multiplex PCR was the method, and the copy in TCRdb shows in-frame clones only, minus some. The sample includes a few hundred thousand clones, about 87% seen only once; the top ten take 6.5% to 9.5%. Sequences were obtained from peripheral blood. These receptors came from a woman between 50 and 59 years old who had recovered from COVID-19.

The gene calls are TRBV5-1 and TRBJ1-1, with 8 bases lining up with TRBD1. The germline gives CDR1 SGHRS, CDR2 YFSETQ. The CDR3 has 16 residues. J was trimmed by 0 bases and V by 0 bases; bases with no gene match: 4. The CDR3 DNA sequence: TGCGCCAGCAGCTTGGTAGGACAGGGAGTGAACACTGAAGCTTTCTTT. Amino acids: CASSLVGQGVNTEAFF.

The chain employs TRBV5-1 and TRBJ1-3; 8 bases are shared with TRBD1. With V trimmed by 3 bases and J by 2 bases, 7 bases remained unmatched. CDR1 and CDR2 from the germline V gene are SGHRS and YFSETQ. The CDR3 extends over 16 amino acids. The CDR3 sequence is CASSSRGRGAGNTIYF. The CDR3 region has the DNA TGCGCCAGCAGCTCCAGGGGGCGAGGCGCTGGAAACACCATATATTTT.

The chain couples TRBV30 to TRBJ1-1; D is possibly TRBD1 (6 bases). The V end lost 2 bases, the J end lost 3 bases, and 16 bases lay between the germline ends. The CDR3 has 15 residues. CDR1 and CDR2 from the germline V gene are GTSNPN and SVGIG (reference sequence). The CDR3 bases are TGTGCCTGGAGTATGTCAAGCAGGGGTGACACTGAAGCTTTCTTT. This encodes CAWSMSSRGDTEAFF.

The rearrangement uses TRBV18 and TRBJ1-3; D is possibly TRBD1 (5 bases). Germline assignment: CDR1 KGHSH and CDR2 LQKENI. The CDR3 has 14 amino acids. V gave up 3 bases and J gave up 1 base, with 7 bases separating them. The CDR3 bases are TGTGCCAGCTCACCCCAGGGTTCTGGAAACACCATATATTTT. This gives the protein CASSPQGSGNTIYF.

J is TRBJ1-3 and V is TRBV7-9; 7 nucleotides align to TRBD1. Germline trimming cut 5 bases from V and 5 bases from J; bases unmatched to any gene: 6. Looked up from germline, CDR1 is SEHNR and CDR2 is FQNEAQ (reference sequence). This CDR3 region has 14 residues. CDR3 DNA sequence: TGTGCCAGCAGCCCACTGGGACAGAGAAACACCATATATTTT. Amino acids: CASSPLGQRNTIYF.

This clone was detected once. The chain couples TRBV3-1 (or the pseudogene TRBV3-2) to TRBJ1-3; 8 bases line up with TRBD1. The CDR3 loop spans 14 amino acids. V dropped 3 bases and J dropped 4; count of bases not matched to a gene: 2. Germline CDR1 is LGHDT and CDR2 is YNNKEL (reference sequence). This CDR3 reads CASSQTGVGNTIYF. In nucleotides, the CDR3 is TGTGCCAGCAGCCAGACAGGGGTAGGAAACACCATATATTTT.

The gene calls are TRBV28 and TRBJ1-5, with 7 nucleotides matching TRBD1. Per germline, CDR1 MDHEN and CDR2 SYDVKM. V shed 6 bases and J 0 bases; nucleotides not matched to a gene: 5. CDR3 length: 15 amino acids. The CDR3 nucleotides read TGTGCCAGCAGCCCGGGACAGTATAGCAATCAGCCCCAGCATTTT. This translates into CASSPGQYSNQPQHF.

The gene calls are TRBV10-3 and TRBJ2-3, with 15 bases lining up with TRBD2. This CDR3 spans 19 amino acids. CDR1 is ENHRY, CDR2 SYGVKD, per germline. V lost 2 bases to trimming and J lost 3 bases; unmatched junction nucleotides: 9. For the CDR3, the DNA is TGTGCCATCAGTGAGACCTTACCGGGACTAGCGGGGGGAACAGATACGCAGTATTTT. Amino acids: CAISETLPGLAGGTDTQYF.

The chain links TRBV7-2 to TRBJ1-1; 8 bases map to TRBD1. The CDR3 covers 14 residues. The V segment lost 3 bases and the J segment 3 bases; nucleotides outside the gene matches: 3. Germline assignment: CDR1 SGHTA and CDR2 FQGNSA. CDR3 sequence: CASSFTTGDTEAFF. The CDR3 DNA reads TGTGCCAGCAGCTTTACGACAGGGGACACTGAAGCTTTCTTT.

The J gene is TRBJ2-5, the V gene TRBV7-9, with a tentative D call TRBD2 (5 bases). Trimming left V 0 bases short and J 5 bases short, with 7 bases between. The CDR3 extends over 13 amino acids. Germline values: CDR1 SEHNR, CDR2 FQNEAQ (reference sequence). CDR3: CASSLAGLETQYF. In DNA, the CDR3 is TGTGCCAGCAGCTTAGCCGGACTTGAGACCCAGTACTTC.

This chain connects TRBV19 to TRBJ2-7; 7 bases map to TRBD1. CDR3 size: 13 residues. Germline-derived CDR1 and CDR2 are LNHDA and SQIVND (reference sequence). V shed 4 bases and J 3 bases; nucleotides not matched to a gene: 3. CDR3 in amino acids: CASSTNRGYEQYF. The CDR3 coding sequence is TGTGCCAGTAGTACGAACAGGGGCTACGAGCAGTACTTC.

The chain carries TRBV6-2 or TRBV6-3 and TRBJ1-2, with TRBD1 matching 7 bases. The CDR3 totals 15 residues. The J segment lost 8 bases and the V segment lost 5 bases, leaving 14 bases of the junction unmatched. Germline V lookup: CDR1 MNHEY, CDR2 SVGEGT. This CDR3 reads CASSAPGQSQWGYTF. For the CDR3, the DNA is TGTGCCAGCAGTGCTCCGGGACAGTCACAATGGGGCTACACCTTC.

V is TRBV6-2 or TRBV6-3 and J is TRBJ1-1; a weak D match, TRBD1 (5 bases). V shed 2 bases and J shed 5 bases, with 12 bases lying between them. This CDR3 has 14 amino acids. From germline, CDR1 is MNHEY and CDR2 SVGEGT. CDR3 residues: CASSYGQGGTEAFF. In DNA form, the CDR3 reads TGTGCCAGCAGTTACGGGCAGGGTGGAACTGAAGCTTTCTTT.

The J gene is TRBJ2-3, the V gene TRBV5-4; 7 nucleotides align to TRBD2. Trimming removed 5 bases from V and 2 bases from J; junction bases left unmatched: 14. This CDR3 spans 17 amino acids. Germline CDR1 reads SGHNT; CDR2 reads YYREEE (reference sequence). The CDR3 spells CASSRGGAASPTDTQYF. DNA of the CDR3: TGTGCCAGCAGTCGGGGAGGGGCGGCCTCCCCCACAGATACGCAGTATTTT.

The V gene is TRBV27, the J gene TRBJ2-3; D gene ambiguous. With 2 bases removed from V and 0 bases from J, the gap between germline ends came to 9 bases. The length of the CDR3 is 15 residues. CDR1 and CDR2 from the germline V gene are MNHEY and SMNVEV (reference sequence). The CDR3 is CASSLGTVSTDTQYF. CDR3 nucleotide sequence: TGTGCCAGCAGTTTAGGCACAGTTAGCACAGATACGCAGTATTTT.

The CDR3 sequence is CASSQAPRETQYF. The DNA of the CDR3 is TGCGCCAGCAGCCAAGCTCCTAGGGAGACCCAGTACTTC. The chain links TRBV4-1 to TRBJ2-5; D call uncertain. The V end lost 1 base, the J end lost 5 bases, and 8 bases lay between the germline ends. The length of the CDR3 is 13 residues. Germline CDR1 MGHRA, CDR2 YSYEKL.

The CDR3 loop reads CARSLGRSSYEQYF. CDR3 in DNA: TGTGCCAGAAGCTTGGGACGGAGCTCCTACGAGCAGTACTTC. The V call is TRBV5-3, the J call TRBJ2-7; D not resolved. TRBV5-3 is an ORF, with its function uncertain. This CDR3 comprises 14 residues. V gave up 0 bases and J gave up 0 bases, with 7 bases separating them.

The J gene is TRBJ1-2, the V gene TRBV19; 7 bases align to TRBD1. The CDR3 contains 13 residues. Germline CDR1 reads LNHDA; CDR2 reads SQIVND (reference sequence). V shed 4 bases, J shed 7 bases, and the junction held 6 bases outside the gene matches. The CDR3 protein is CASSNRGRLGYTF. The CDR3 bases are TGTGCCAGTAGTAACAGGGGTCGTCTTGGCTACACCTTC.

The chain has TRBV6-5 and TRBJ2-7, with 7 bases lining up with TRBD1. The CDR3 runs 12 residues. The ends lost 8 bases at V and 3 bases at J; junction bases unmatched: 4. The germline CDR1 and CDR2 sequences are MNHEY and SVGAGI. The CDR3 sequence: CASRQGFYEQYF. CDR3 DNA: TGTGCCAGCCGACAGGGATTCTACGAGCAGTACTTC.

The V gene is TRBV11-2, the J gene TRBJ1-6; D is undetermined. V lost 5 bases and J 10 bases, leaving 12 bases between the germline ends. The CDR3 contains 13 residues. Germline V gives CDR1 SGHAT, CDR2 FQNNGV. CDR3 bases: TGTGCCAGCAGCGGAGAGCAGAGCTCACCCCTCCACTTT. Its translation is CASSGEQSSPLHF.

The V call is TRBV6-5, the J call TRBJ1-3, with D possibly matching TRBD1 (6 bases). Trimming shortened V by 0 bases and J by 4 bases, and 13 bases separated the two germline ends. CDR3 size: 16 residues. Germline CDR1 MNHEY, CDR2 SVGAGI. CDR3 DNA sequence: TGTGCCAGCAGTTACTCGATGGCAGGGGCAGGAAACACCATATATTTT. Protein: CASSYSMAGAGNTIYF.

In its sample, this clone was seen once. Other nucleotide sequences in the sample specify the same CDR3. The rearrangement joins TRBV7-2 to TRBJ1-6; D is ambiguous. This CDR3 comprises 13 residues. In germline, CDR1 is SGHTA, CDR2 FQGNSA. V was trimmed by 5 bases and J by 7 bases, leaving 9 bases between them. The CDR3 loop is CASSPGGNSPLHF. In DNA form, the CDR3 reads TGTGCCAGCAGCCCGGGTGGAAATTCACCCCTCCACTTT.

The chain links TRBV18 to TRBJ2-1; 7 bases match TRBD1. CDR1 and CDR2 (germline): KGHSH, LQKENI. The ends lost 4 bases at V and 7 bases at J; junction bases unmatched: 7. There are 14 residues in the CDR3. The CDR3: CASSRQGSRNEQFF. As DNA, the CDR3 is TGTGCCAGCTCACGACAGGGAAGTAGGAATGAGCAGTTCTTC.